Reported below is one T cell receptor beta chain. The antigen this receptor binds is unknown. Per-nucleotide qualities are absent, and no much larger clonotype sits a single base away. TCRbeta CDR3 regions were amplified from genomic DNA using the immunoSEQ Assay, a bias-controlled multiplex PCR. Per the source publication's procedure: The number of nucleated cells in each sample was estimated from the amplification of reference gene primers within the assay. To quantify the absolute abundance of each unique TCRbeta CDR3 rearrangement, sequence reads were collapsed and filtered. For each sample, productive Simpson clonality was calculated by taking the square root of Simpson's diversity index across productive rearrangements. Held by TCRdb, this immuneACCESS table contains in-frame sequences only and omits some clones. Under half of the omission traces to an unresolved V gene where checked; the cause of the rest is unknown. V and J calls and clone size are those listed in that table; D and trimming were worked out from the DNA. Counted in this sample were about 98,000 clones; about 80% of them appeared once. 9.5% to 13% of the sample belongs to the ten largest clones.

Each collaborating institution followed its own protocols to collect whole blood in K2EDTA tubes. For TCRbeta analysis, collaborators shipped samples as frozen whole blood, isolated PBMCs, or DNA extracted from either of those sample types. The sample belongs to a study of blood T cell repertoires in COVID-19 (TCRdb year 2020). Study-wide context: Samples from collaborators originated in the United States, Italy and Spain and spanned both the acute and convalescent phases of COVID-19. Where HLA class I and class II types were available, the types were taken from metadata supplied by the sample provider, not from assay-based typing. The samples were drawn from two sources: the first 160 participants of the ongoing ImmuneRACE study, and 1,254 subjects contributed by 6 global collaborators. The prospective study material was composed of cDNA or gDNA derived from T cells, B-cell-depleted T cells, or PBMCs. The repertoires were released in a freely available public database intended as a resource for research on the immune response to SARS-CoV-2. Deeply sampled blood TCRbeta repertoires from subjects exposed to, actively infected with, or recovered from COVID-19 were included in the dataset. Nearly every sample came with metadata listing a de-identified subject ID, COVID-19 status, age in years and sex.

There are 15 amino acids in the CDR3, from cysteine to phenylalanine inclusive. The retained sequence is limited to the CDR3, 45 bases, with the frame set at the first base. V gives up 6 bases and J gives up 0 bases, and the segment between their germline ends measures 15 bases. The germline V gene supplies CDR1 MDHEN and CDR2 SYDVKM. Points the paper makes about the study in general: How much clinical and demographic metadata was included differed by source and by participant, and the metadata was provided uncurated.

The receptor was derived from a man between 65 and 85 years old with active or convalescent COVID-19. The rearrangement combines TRBV28 with TRBJ2-7; the D gene is possibly TRBD2, with 7 bases matching. The sample was peripheral blood. The CDR3 region reads CASRRGGTSSYEQYF. The base sequence is TGTGCCAGCAGAAGGGGAGGGACAAGCTCCTACGAGCAGTACTTC. Full variable domain (CDR3 extended with the reference TRBV28 and TRBJ2-7 proteins): DVKVTQSSRYLVKRTGEKVFLECVQDMDHENMFWYRQDPGLGLRLIYFSYDVKMKEKGDIPEGYSVSREKKERFSLILESASTNQTSMYLCASRRGGTSSYEQYFGPGTRLTVT.